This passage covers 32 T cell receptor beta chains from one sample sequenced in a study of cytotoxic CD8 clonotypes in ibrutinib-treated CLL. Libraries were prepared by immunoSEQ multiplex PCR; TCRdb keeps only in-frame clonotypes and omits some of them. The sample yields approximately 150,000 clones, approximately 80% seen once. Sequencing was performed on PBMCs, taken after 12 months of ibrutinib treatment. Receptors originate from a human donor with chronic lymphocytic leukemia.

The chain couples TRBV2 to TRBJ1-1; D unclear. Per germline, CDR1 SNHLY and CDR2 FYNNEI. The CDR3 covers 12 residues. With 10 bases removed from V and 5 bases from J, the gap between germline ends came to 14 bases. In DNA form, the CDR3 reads TGTGCCATCGCCCCGGGATTGACTGAAGCTTTCTTT. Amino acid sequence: CAIAPGLTEAFF. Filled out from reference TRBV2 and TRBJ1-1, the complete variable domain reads EPEVTQTPSHQVTQMGQEVILRCVPISNHLYFYWYRQILGQKVEFLVSFYNNEISEKSEIFDDQFSVERPDGSNFTLKIRSTKLEDSAMYFCAIAPGLTEAFFGQGTRLTVV.

This CDR3 is CASRSQGGFYNEQFF. The DNA of the CDR3 is TGTGCCAGTAGGTCCCAGGGAGGCTTCTACAATGAGCAGTTCTTC. The chain combines TRBV19 with TRBJ2-1, with D possibly being TRBD2 (6 bases). Germline V gene data show CDR1 as LNHDA and CDR2 as SQIVND (reference sequence). With 6 bases removed from V and 3 bases from J, the gap between germline ends came to 15 bases. This CDR3 contains 15 residues.

The CDR3 coding sequence is TGCGCCAGCAGCTTGACAGGGTCATCTAATGAAAAACTGTTTTTT. This sequence encodes CASSLTGSSNEKLFF. The V call is TRBV5-1, the J call TRBJ1-4; D may be TRBD1 (6 bases). CDR3 size: 15 residues. The V gene's germline CDR1 is SGHRS and CDR2 YFSETQ. Trimming removed 1 base at V and 3 bases at J, with 10 bases between.

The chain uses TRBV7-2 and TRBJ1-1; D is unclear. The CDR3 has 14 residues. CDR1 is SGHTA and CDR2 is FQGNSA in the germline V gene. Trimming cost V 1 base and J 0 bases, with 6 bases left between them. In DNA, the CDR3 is TGTGCCAGCAGCTTAGAGGCGCTGAACACTGAAGCTTTCTTT. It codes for CASSLEALNTEAFF.

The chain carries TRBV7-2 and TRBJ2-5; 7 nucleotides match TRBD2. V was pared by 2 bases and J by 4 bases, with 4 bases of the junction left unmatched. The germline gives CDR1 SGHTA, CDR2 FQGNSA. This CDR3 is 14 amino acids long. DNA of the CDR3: TGTGCCAGCAGCTTACCGCGGGAGTCAGAGACCCAGTACTTC. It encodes CASSLPRESETQYF. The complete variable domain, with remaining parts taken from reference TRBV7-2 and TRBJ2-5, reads GAGVSQSPSNKVTEKGKDVELRCDPISGHTALYWYRQSLGQGLEFLIYFQGNSAPDKSGLPSDRFSAERTGGSVSTLTIQRTQQEDSAVYLCASSLPRESETQYFGPGTRLLVL.

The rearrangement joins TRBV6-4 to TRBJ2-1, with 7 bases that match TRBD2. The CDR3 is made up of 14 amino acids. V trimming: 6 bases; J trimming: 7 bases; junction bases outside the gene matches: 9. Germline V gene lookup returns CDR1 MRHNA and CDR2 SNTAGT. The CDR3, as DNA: TGTGCCAGCAGCCCCCAGCGGGAAGGGAATGAGCAGTTCTTC. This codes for CASSPQREGNEQFF.

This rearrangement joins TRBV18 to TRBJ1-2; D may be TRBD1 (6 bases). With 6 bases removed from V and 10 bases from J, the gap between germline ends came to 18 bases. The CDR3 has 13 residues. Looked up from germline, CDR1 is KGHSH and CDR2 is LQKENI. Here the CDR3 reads CASSGREGEDYTF. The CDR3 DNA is TGTGCCAGCTCGGGTCGGGAGGGGGAAGACTACACCTTC.

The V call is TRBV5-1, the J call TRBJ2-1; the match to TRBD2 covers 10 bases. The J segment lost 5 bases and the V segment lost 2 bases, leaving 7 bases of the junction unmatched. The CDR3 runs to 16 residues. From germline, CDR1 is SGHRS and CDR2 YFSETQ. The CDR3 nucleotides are TGCGCCAGCAGCTTAGTCCTAGCGGGGGCGCACAATGAGCAGTTCTTC. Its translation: CASSLVLAGAHNEQFF.

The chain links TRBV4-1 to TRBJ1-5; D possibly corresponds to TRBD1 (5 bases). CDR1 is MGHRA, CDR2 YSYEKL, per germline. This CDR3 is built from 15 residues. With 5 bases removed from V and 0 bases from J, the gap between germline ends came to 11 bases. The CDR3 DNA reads TGCGCCAGCAGCGGGGGACGGTATAGCAATCAGCCCCAGCATTTT. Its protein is CASSGGRYSNQPQHF.

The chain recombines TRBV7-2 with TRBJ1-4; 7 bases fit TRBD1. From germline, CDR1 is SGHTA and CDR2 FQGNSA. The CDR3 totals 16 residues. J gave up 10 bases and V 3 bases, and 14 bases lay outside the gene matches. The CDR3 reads CASSLGFFPGTAKLFF. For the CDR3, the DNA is TGTGCCAGCAGCTTGGGATTCTTCCCGGGGACAGCAAAACTGTTTTTT.

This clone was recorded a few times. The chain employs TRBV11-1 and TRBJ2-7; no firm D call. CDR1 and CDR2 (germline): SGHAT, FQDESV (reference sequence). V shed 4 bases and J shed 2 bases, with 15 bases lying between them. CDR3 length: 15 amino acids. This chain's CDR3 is CASSSDWTATYEQYF. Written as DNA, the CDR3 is TGTGCCAGCAGCTCAGACTGGACGGCCACCTACGAGCAGTACTTC.

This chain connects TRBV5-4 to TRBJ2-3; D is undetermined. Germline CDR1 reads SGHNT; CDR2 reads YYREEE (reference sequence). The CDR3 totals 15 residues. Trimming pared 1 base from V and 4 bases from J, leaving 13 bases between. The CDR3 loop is CASSLQETHSDTQYF. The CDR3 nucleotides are TGTGCCAGCAGCTTGCAAGAGACCCACTCAGATACGCAGTATTTT.

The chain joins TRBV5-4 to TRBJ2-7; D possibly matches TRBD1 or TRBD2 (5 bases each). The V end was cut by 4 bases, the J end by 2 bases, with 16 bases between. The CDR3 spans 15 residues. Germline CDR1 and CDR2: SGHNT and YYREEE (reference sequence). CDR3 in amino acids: CASSRTGTDTYEQYF. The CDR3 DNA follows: TGTGCCAGCAGCCGGACCGGGACGGACACCTACGAGCAGTACTTC. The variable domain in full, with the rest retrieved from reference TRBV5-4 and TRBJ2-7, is ETGVTQSPTHLIKTRGQQVTLRCSSQSGHNTVSWYQQALGQGPQFIFQYYREEENGRGNFPPRFSGLQFPNYSSELNVNALELDDSALYLCASSRTGTDTYEQYFGPGTRLTVT.

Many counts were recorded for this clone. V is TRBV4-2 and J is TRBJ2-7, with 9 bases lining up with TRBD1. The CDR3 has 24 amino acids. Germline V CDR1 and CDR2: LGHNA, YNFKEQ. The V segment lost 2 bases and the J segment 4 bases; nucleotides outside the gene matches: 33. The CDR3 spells CASSQKGPGGQGLPRTPVGYEQYF. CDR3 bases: TGTGCCAGCAGCCAAAAGGGCCCCGGAGGACAGGGGCTTCCTCGGACTCCCGTTGGGTACGAGCAGTACTTC.

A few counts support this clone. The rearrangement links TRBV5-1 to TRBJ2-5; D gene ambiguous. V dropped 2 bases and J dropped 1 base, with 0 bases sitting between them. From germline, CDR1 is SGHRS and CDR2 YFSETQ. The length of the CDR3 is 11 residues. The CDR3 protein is CASSFQETQYF. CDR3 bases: TGCGCCAGCAGCTTCCAAGAGACCCAGTACTTC.

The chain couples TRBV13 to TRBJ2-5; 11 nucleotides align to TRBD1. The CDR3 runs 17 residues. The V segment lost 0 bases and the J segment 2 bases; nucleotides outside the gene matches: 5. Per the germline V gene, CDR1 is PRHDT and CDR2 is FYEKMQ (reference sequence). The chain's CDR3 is CASSLGGQGGLQETQYF. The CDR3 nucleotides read TGTGCCAGCAGCTTAGGGGGACAGGGGGGCCTTCAAGAGACCCAGTACTTC.

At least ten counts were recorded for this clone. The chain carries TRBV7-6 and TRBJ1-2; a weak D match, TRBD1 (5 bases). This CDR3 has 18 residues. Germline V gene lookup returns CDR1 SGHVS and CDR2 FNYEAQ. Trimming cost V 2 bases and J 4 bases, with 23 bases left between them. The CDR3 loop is CASSLIPHGLRVGYGYTF. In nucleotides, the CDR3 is TGTGCCAGCAGCTTAATCCCCCATGGACTCAGGGTAGGCTATGGCTACACCTTC.

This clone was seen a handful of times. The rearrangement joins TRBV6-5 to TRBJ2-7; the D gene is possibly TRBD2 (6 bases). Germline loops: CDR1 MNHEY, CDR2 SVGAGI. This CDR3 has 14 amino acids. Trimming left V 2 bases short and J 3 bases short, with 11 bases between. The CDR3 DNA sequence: TGTGCCAGCAGTTACCGGGCGGGACTCTACGAGCAGTACTTC. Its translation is CASSYRAGLYEQYF.

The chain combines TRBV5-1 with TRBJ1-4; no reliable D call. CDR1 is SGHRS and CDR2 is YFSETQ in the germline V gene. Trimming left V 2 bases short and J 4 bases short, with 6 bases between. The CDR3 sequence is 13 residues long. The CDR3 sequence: CASSFRVNEKLFF. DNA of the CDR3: TGCGCCAGCAGCTTCCGGGTTAATGAAAAACTGTTTTTT.

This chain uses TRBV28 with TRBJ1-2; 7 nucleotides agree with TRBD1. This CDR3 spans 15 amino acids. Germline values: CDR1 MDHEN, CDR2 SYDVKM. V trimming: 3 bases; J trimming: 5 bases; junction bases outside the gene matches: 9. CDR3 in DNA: TGTGCCAGCAGTTTCTCAAGGGGGCGCCAATATGGCTACACCTTC. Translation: CASSFSRGRQYGYTF.

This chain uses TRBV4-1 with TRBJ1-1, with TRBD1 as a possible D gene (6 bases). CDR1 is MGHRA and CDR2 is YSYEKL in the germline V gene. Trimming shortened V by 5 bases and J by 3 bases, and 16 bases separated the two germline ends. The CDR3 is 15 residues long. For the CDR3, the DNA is TGCGCCAGCAGCATGAGACAGGTCTTGGACACTGAAGCTTTCTTT. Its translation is CASSMRQVLDTEAFF.

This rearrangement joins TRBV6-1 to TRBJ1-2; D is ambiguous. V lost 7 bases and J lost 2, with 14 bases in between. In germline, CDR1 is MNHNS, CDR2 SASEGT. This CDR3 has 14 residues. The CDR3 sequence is CASKNTDSNYGYTF. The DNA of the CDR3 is TGTGCCAGCAAAAACACCGACTCAAACTATGGCTACACCTTC.

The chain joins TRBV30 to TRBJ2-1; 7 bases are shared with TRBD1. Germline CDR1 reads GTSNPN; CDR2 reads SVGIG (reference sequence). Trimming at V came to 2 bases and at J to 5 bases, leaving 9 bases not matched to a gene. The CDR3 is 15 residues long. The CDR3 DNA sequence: TGTGCCTGGAGTAAATCAGGGACAGTTAACAATGAGCAGTTCTTC. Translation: CAWSKSGTVNNEQFF.

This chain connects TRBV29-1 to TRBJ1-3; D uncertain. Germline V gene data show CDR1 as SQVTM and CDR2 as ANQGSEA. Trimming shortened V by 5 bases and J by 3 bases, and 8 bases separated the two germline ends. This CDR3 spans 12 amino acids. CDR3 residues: CSVLLGGNTIYF. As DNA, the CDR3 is TGCAGCGTTCTGTTGGGTGGAAACACCATATATTTT.

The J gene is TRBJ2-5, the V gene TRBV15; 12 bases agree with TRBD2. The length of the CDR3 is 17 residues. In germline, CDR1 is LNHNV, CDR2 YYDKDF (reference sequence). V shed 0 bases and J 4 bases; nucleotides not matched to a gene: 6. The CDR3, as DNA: TGTGCCACCAGCAGAGATTGGACTAGCGGGGTCGGAGAGACCCAGTACTTC. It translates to CATSRDWTSGVGETQYF.

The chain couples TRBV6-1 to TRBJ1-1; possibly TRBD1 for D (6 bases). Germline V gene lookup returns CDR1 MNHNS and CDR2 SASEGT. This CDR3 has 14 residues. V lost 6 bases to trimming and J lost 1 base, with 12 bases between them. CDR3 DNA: TGTGCCAGCAGCGCACTGACAGGGAACACTGAAGCTTTCTTT. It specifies CASSALTGNTEAFF.

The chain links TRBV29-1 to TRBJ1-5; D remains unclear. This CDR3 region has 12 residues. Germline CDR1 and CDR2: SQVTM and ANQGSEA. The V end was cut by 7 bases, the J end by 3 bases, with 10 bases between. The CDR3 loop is CSAKDPNQPQHF. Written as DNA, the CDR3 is TGCAGCGCCAAGGACCCCAATCAGCCCCAGCATTTT. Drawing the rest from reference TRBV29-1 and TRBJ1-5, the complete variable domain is SAVISQKPSRDICQRGTSLTIQCQVDSQVTMMFWYRQQPGQSLTLIATANQGSEATYESGFVIDKFPISRPNLTFSTLTVSNMSPEDSSIYLCSAKDPNQPQHFGDGTRLSIL.

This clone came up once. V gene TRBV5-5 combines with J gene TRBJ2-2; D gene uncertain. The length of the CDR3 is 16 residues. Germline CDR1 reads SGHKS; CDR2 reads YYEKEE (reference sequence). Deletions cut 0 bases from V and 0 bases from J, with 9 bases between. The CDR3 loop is CASSLAVYANTGELFF. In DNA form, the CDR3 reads TGTGCCAGCAGCTTGGCGGTCTATGCGAACACCGGGGAGCTGTTTTTT. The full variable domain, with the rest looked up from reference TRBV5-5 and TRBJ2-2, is DAGVTQSPTHLIKTRGQQVTLRCSPISGHKSVSWYQQVLGQGPQFIFQYYEKEERGRGNFPDRFSARQFPNYSSELNVNALLLGDSALYLCASSLAVYANTGELFFGEGSRLTVL.

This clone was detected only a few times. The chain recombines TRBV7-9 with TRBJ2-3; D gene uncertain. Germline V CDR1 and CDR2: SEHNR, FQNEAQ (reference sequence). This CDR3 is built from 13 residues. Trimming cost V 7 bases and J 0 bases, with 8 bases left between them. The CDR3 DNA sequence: TGTGCCAGCAACCTTGAGAGCACAGATACGCAGTATTTT. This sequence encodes CASNLESTDTQYF. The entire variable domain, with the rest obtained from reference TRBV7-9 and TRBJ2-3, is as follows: DTGVSQNPRHKITKRGQNVTFRCDPISEHNRLYWYRQTLGQGPEFLTYFQNEAQLEKSRLLSDRFSAERPKGSFSTLEIQRTEQGDSAMYLCASNLESTDTQYFGPGTRLTVL.

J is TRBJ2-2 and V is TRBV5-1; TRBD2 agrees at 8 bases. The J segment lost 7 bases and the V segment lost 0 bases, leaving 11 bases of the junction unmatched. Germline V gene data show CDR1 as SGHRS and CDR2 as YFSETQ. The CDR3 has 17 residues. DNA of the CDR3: TGCGCCAGCAGCTTGGCCCCGGGAGGGCCAGTGGACGGGGAGCTGTTTTTT. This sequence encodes CASSLAPGGPVDGELFF. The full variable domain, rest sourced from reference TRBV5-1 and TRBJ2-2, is KAGVTQTPRYLIKTRGQQVTLSCSPISGHRSVSWYQQTPGQGLQFLFEYFSETQRNKGNFPGRFSGRQFSNSRSEMNVSTLELGDSALYLCASSLAPGGPVDGELFFGEGSRLTVL.

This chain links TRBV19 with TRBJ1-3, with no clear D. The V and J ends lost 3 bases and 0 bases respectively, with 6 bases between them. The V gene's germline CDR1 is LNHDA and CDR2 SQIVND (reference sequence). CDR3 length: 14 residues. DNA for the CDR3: TGTGCCAGTAGTATTCGCGTCTCTGGAAACACCATATATTTT. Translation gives CASSIRVSGNTIYF.

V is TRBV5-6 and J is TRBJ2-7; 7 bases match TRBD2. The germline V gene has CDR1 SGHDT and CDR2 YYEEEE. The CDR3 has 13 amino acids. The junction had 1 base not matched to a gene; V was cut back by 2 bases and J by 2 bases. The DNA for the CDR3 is TGTGCCAGCAGCTTCGGGACTACCTACGAGCAGTACTTC. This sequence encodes CASSFGTTYEQYF.